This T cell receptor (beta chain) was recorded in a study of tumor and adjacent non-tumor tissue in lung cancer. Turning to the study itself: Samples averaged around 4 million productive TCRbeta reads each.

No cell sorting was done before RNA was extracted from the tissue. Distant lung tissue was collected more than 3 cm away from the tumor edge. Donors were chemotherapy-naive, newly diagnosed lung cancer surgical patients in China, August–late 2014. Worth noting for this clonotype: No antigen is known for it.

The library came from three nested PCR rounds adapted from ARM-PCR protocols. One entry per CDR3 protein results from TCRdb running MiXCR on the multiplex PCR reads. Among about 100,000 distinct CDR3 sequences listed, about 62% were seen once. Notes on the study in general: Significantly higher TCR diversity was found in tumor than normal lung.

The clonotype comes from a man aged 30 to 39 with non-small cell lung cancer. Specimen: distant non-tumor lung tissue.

The CDR3 sequence is CSARESGAGKSGEQYF. DNA of the CDR3: TGCAGTGCTAGAGAATCAGGAGCGGGAAAATCGGGCGAGCAGTACTTC. The V gene is TRBV20-1, the J gene TRBJ2-7; TRBD2 agrees at 7 bases. The CDR3 is 16 residues long. V shed 0 bases, J shed 6 bases, and the junction held 14 bases outside the gene matches. Germline CDR1 and CDR2: DFQATT and SNEGSKA (reference sequence).